The rows below give T cell receptor beta chains drawn from one sample of a study of long-term antiretroviral therapy in people with HIV. The data were produced by immunoSEQ multiplex PCR, yet TCRdb's version contains in-frame clones alone and is incomplete. The sample comprises some 29,000 clones, over 90% of which are singletons, and about 9.4% rests with the top ten. The specimen was unsorted PBMCs, collected 6.2 years after starting antiretroviral therapy. These receptors were taken from a man aged 40-49 years with HIV. Each CDR3 is given with its conserved first and last residue. D genes are given only for firm matches. Clone size, where shown, is once, few, many, or a class for clones that have expanded.

D: TRBD2
J: TRBJ2-5
V: TRBV11-3
size: once
DNA: TGTGCCAGCAGCTCTGGGACTAGCGGTCAAGAGACCCAGTACTTC
CDR3: CASSSGTSGQETQYF

D: TRBD1
J: TRBJ2-7
V: TRBV5-1
size: once
DNA: TGCGCCAGCACGGACAGGGCCTACGAGCAGTACTTC
CDR3: CASTDRAYEQYF

D: TRBD1
J: TRBJ2-7
V: TRBV7-2
size: NA
DNA: TGTGCCAGCAGCTTAGGACAGGGGCGCGCAGGGTACCACGAGCAGTACTTC
CDR3: CASSLGQGRAGYHEQYF

D: NA
J: TRBJ1-5
V: TRBV7-2
size: NA
DNA: TGTGCCAGCAGCTTTGGTATTCAGCCCCAGCATTTT
CDR3: CASSFGIQPQHF

D: NA
J: TRBJ1-1
V: TRBV30
size: NA
DNA: TGTGCCTGGACCAAACGGGTAAATGAAGCTTTCTTT
CDR3: CAWTKRVNEAFF

D: NA
J: TRBJ2-5
V: TRBV5-6
size: NA
DNA: TGTGCCAGCAGCACTGGGGGAATAGAGACCCAGTACTTC
CDR3: CASSTGGIETQYF

D: NA
J: TRBJ1-2
V: TRBV2
size: NA
DNA: TGTGCCAGCAGTGAAGGACACTGGGGCAATGGCTACACCTTC
CDR3: CASSEGHWGNGYTF

D: NA
J: TRBJ2-1
V: TRBV15
size: NA
DNA: TGTGCCACCAGCAGAGCCCCCACCGAGCAGTTCTTC
CDR3: CATSRAPTEQFF

D: NA
J: TRBJ2-7
V: TRBV11-3
size: NA
DNA: TGTGCCAGCAGCTTAGCCATTCGCCCAGCACCTTACTTC
CDR3: CASSLAIRPAPYF

D: NA
J: TRBJ2-3
V: TRBV6-1
size: NA
DNA: TGTGCCAGCAGTGCGTGGGCAGCGTCTAGCACAGATACGCAGTATTTT
CDR3: CASSAWAASSTDTQYF

D: NA
J: TRBJ2-1
V: TRBV7-3
size: NA
DNA: TGTGCCAGCAGCTTAATTTCCTACCGCAAGAGCTCCTACAATGAGCAGTTCTTC
CDR3: CASSLISYRKSSYNEQFF

D: NA
J: TRBJ1-1
V: TRBV28
size: NA
DNA: TGTGCCAGCAGTTTATTAAACACTGAAGCTTTCTTT
CDR3: CASSLLNTEAFF

D: NA
J: TRBJ1-3
V: TRBV5-1
size: NA
DNA: TGCGCCAGCAGCTCGGGGGGCATCGGTGACACCATATATTTT
CDR3: CASSSGGIGDTIYF

D: TRBD2
J: TRBJ2-3
V: TRBV4-1
size: NA
DNA: TGCGCCAGCAGCCAAGTTGAGCGGGGTAGCACAGATACGCAGTATTTT
CDR3: CASSQVERGSTDTQYF

D: NA
J: TRBJ2-7
V: TRBV15
size: NA
DNA: TGTGCCACCAGCAGAGATCAGCAGGGGTCCGAGCAGTACTTC
CDR3: CATSRDQQGSEQYF

D: NA
J: TRBJ2-5
V: TRBV7-8
size: NA
DNA: TGTGCCAGCAGCTTAGAACACCGGTACCAAGAGACCCAGTACTTC
CDR3: CASSLEHRYQETQYF

D: NA
J: TRBJ1-6
V: TRBV2
size: NA
DNA: TGTGCCAGCAGTGTCGCGTTAAACCAACCTTCACCCCTCCACTTT
CDR3: CASSVALNQPSPLHF

D: TRBD1
J: TRBJ1-4
V: TRBV19
size: NA
DNA: TGTGCCAGCCGACAGGGGTGGGTCGTGAATGAAAAACTGTTTTTT
CDR3: CASRQGWVVNEKLFF

D: TRBD1
J: TRBJ2-3
V: TRBV6-5
size: NA
DNA: TGTGCCAGCAGCCTACGACAGGGAGCAGATACGCAGTATTTT
CDR3: CASSLRQGADTQYF

D: TRBD1
J: TRBJ2-2
V: TRBV7-3
size: NA
DNA: TGTGCCAGCAGCTCCGGACAGGCCGGGGAGCTGTTTTTT
CDR3: CASSSGQAGELFF

D: TRBD2
J: TRBJ2-2
V: TRBV5-5
size: NA
DNA: TGTGCCAGCAGCTTGGGGCTAGCGGGGGGCCCGAACACCGGGGAGCTGTTTTTT
CDR3: CASSLGLAGGPNTGELFF

D: TRBD2
J: TRBJ2-7
V: TRBV28
size: NA
DNA: TGTGCCAGCAGTTCCCACCTAGCGGGGGAGGTCTATGGCAACTTC
CDR3: CASSSHLAGEVYGNF

D: TRBD1
J: TRBJ2-1
V: TRBV7-3
size: NA
DNA: TGTGCCAGCAGCTCATCGGTGATGGGGACAGCGAATGAGCAGTTCTTC
CDR3: CASSSSVMGTANEQFF

D: TRBD1
J: TRBJ1-4
V: TRBV7-6
size: NA
DNA: TGTGCCAGCAGCCCAATGCAGGGGGCATGGGCTGAAAAACTGTTTTTT
CDR3: CASSPMQGAWAEKLFF

D: NA
J: TRBJ1-3
V: TRBV4-1
size: NA
DNA: TGCGCCAGCAGCCAAGATGAAGGCGGACGACCTGGAAACACCATATATTTT
CDR3: CASSQDEGGRPGNTIYF

D: TRBD1
J: TRBJ1-1
V: TRBV5-6
size: NA
DNA: TGTGCCAGCAGCGACCGGACAGGGGCCTGGGGCCCTGAAGCTTTCTTT
CDR3: CASSDRTGAWGPEAFF

D: NA
J: TRBJ2-2
V: TRBV6-1
size: NA
DNA: TGTGCCAGCAACCTACCAGGGGCGAACACCGGGGAGCTGTTTTTT
CDR3: CASNLPGANTGELFF

D: NA
J: TRBJ2-7
V: TRBV29-1
size: NA
DNA: TGCAGCGTTGAAGGCAGTTCCTACGAGCAGTACTTC
CDR3: CSVEGSSYEQYF

D: NA
J: TRBJ2-2
V: TRBV19
size: NA
DNA: TGTGCCAGTTCACCGGGACATACGAACACCGGGGAGCTGTTTTTT
CDR3: CASSPGHTNTGELFF

D: NA
J: TRBJ2-3
V: TRBV9
size: once
DNA: TGTGCCAGCAGCGCCGGGACAAGACACACAGATACGCAGTATTTT
CDR3: CASSAGTRHTDTQYF

D: TRBD1
J: TRBJ2-1
V: TRBV5-1
size: NA
DNA: TGCGCCAGCAGCCGACGGGACAGGGGGACTTACAATGAGCAGTTCTTC
CDR3: CASSRRDRGTYNEQFF

D: NA
J: TRBJ1-5
V: TRBV4-2
size: NA
DNA: TGTGCCAGCAGCCCAGAGGGAAGCGGGATGTCTCAGCCCCAGCATTTT
CDR3: CASSPEGSGMSQPQHF

D: NA
J: TRBJ2-1
V: TRBV9
size: NA
DNA: TGTGCCAGCAGCGGTCAGGGAGCCTCCTACAATGAGCAGTTCTTC
CDR3: CASSGQGASYNEQFF